The T cell receptor (beta chain) described here comes from a study of blood T cell repertoires in COVID-19. As processed by the authors: Estimates of nucleated cell counts were drawn from the amplification of reference gene primers. TCRdb keeps only in-frame clones here, not all; method: immunoSEQ multiplex PCR. That table is the source of V, J and clone size, and D and trimming were worked out from the DNA. The sample yields roughly 80,000 clones, around 88% seen once. This CDR3 is 15 amino acids long. V was trimmed by 0 bases and J by 2 bases, leaving 9 bases between them. Germline CDR1 LNHNV, CDR2 YYDKDF (reference sequence).

The chain is built from TRBV15 and TRBJ2-3, with D unclear. This TCR came from an elderly woman with acute or convalescent COVID-19. Sequencing was done on a sample of peripheral blood. The CDR3 sequence is CATSRDGGYTDTQYF. In nucleotides, the CDR3 is TGTGCCACCAGCAGAGACGGCGGATACACAGATACGCAGTATTTT.